This record covers a single T cell receptor beta chain. Primers: 60 Vbeta forward and 13 Jbeta reverse. Sequencing used immunoSEQ multiplex PCR; TCRdb keeps in-frame clones, though not all of them. The table records 100,000 to 150,000 clones, approximately 17% of them present only once. V shed 2 bases and J shed 6 bases, with 15 bases lying between them. There are 14 residues in the CDR3. Germline CDR1 SGHRS, CDR2 YFSETQ. The sample is drawn from a study of cytomegalovirus exposure and HLA in healthy donors. For the study at large: Across 300 to 400 genotyped donors, 81% landed in the Caucasian-associated ancestry cluster.

Sequencing was carried out using PBMCs. The gene calls are TRBV5-1 and TRBJ2-7; D possibly corresponds to TRBD2 (5 bases). The origin of this receptor is a female donor in good health and CMV-seropositive. The CDR3 sequence: CASSFSEGSGEQYF. The DNA of the CDR3 is TGCGCCAGCAGCTTCTCCGAGGGATCAGGCGAGCAGTACTTC.